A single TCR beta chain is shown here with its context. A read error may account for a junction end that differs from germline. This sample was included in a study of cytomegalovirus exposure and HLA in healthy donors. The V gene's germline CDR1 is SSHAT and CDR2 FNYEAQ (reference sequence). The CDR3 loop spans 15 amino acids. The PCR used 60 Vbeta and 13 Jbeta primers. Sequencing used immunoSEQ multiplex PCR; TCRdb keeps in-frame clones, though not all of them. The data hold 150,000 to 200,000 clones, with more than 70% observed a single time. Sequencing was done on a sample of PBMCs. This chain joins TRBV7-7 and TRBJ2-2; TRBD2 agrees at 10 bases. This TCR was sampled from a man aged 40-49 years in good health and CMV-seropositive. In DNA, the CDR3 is TGTGCTAGCAGCTTGGGGACTAGCGACACCGGGGAGCTGTTTTTT. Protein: CASSLGTSDTGELFF.